This T cell receptor beta chain originates from a study of memory B cells and T cells in multiple sclerosis (dated by TCRdb to between 2018 and 2020). In the study overall: The study compared the TCR beta repertoires of autoproliferating peripheral T cells with those of brain lesion-infiltrating T cells in multiple sclerosis patients. TCR sequencing involved a couple of multiple sclerosis patients from whom brain lesions at autopsy or brain-infiltrating cells from biopsy were available.

Overall study results and their limits: Because clone-set sizes varied across compartments, the counts of shared clonotypes were affected, making normalization necessary.

The germline V gene gives CDR1 as SNHLY and CDR2 as FYNNEI. Reading from cysteine to phenylalanine, the CDR3 counts 15 amino acids. Just the 45-base CDR3 DNA is kept, in frame starting at base 1. Autoproliferating (CFSEdim) and non-proliferating (CFSEhi) T cell fractions were sequenced separately after stimulus-free culture of CFSE-labeled PBMCs. In total, roughly 5x10^7 CFSE-labeled PBMCs were cultured without stimulus for under 8 days, after which replicate wells were pooled. PBMCs were labeled with around 0.45 uM CFSE and were cultured without exogenous stimuli in serum-free AIM-V medium. PBMCs were isolated by Ficoll density gradient centrifugation and were cryopreserved before use. Using a FACSAria III, live 7-AAD-negative cells were sorted, then washed with PBS and stored frozen at -80 degrees C as dry pellets. Genomic DNA was extracted, and the immunoSEQ Platform was used to amplify TCRbeta CDR3 regions from that DNA. The immunoSEQ assay combined multiplex PCR with high-throughput sequencing and a vendor bioinformatics pipeline. The authors' pipeline ran thus. Non-productive sequences and CDR3s under 4 amino acids long were removed, and the clonotype frequencies in each sample were recalculated. Shared clonotypes were identified in immunoSEQ Analyzer 2.0 as identical CDR3 amino acid, V gene and J gene sequences. To normalize repertoire overlap, the number of shared clonotypes was divided by the product of the two clone-set sizes and multiplied by 1000 to give arbitrary units. TCRdb limited this immuneACCESS table to in-frame rearrangements with V and J called. A share of clones is missing; checked studies link under half to unresolved V genes, and the rest is unexplained. V and J calls and clone size come straight from that table; D and trimming were deduced from the DNA. Present in this sample are about 32,000 clones, around 88% of which were seen just once. The ten top clones hold 2% to 3% of the sample.

For this clone: Its binding antigen is unknown. At one of its ends the junction is not consistent with the germline gene, which may arise from a read error.

The V and J genes are TRBV2 and TRBJ2-3; the D gene could be either TRBD1 or TRBD2, each agreeing at 5 bases. The sample consisted of PBMCs from blood kept in culture. This receptor was taken from a human donor with multiple sclerosis. The nucleotide sequence is TGTGCCAGCAGAGAAGGGGAGCACAGGCCAGATACGCAGTATTTT. This yields the protein CASREGEHRPDTQYF.